Below are 28 T cell receptor beta chains sequenced from a single sample in a study of T cells in Graves' hyperthyroidism and ophthalmopathy. From RNA transcripts, TCR beta CDR3 regions were amplified. HTBI primers were the set used in a first-round RT-PCR of the TCR CDR3. TCRdb reprocessed the multiplex PCR reads via MiXCR and lists one record per CDR3 protein. The data show about 680,000 distinct CDR3 sequences, 35% seen once. Material for sequencing was blood. Every receptor here comes from a woman in her forties with Graves' hyperthyroidism.

The genes are TRBV20-1 and TRBJ2-2; perhaps D is TRBD1 or TRBD2 (5 bases each). CDR3 length equals 18 residues. With 0 bases removed from V and 5 bases from J, the gap between germline ends came to 22 bases. Germline CDR1 reads DFQATT; CDR2 reads SNEGSKA (reference sequence). The CDR3 region has the DNA TGCAGTGCTAGAGATATGCGGGTAGGACAATCGTGGACCGGGGAGCTGTTTTTT. As protein: CSARDMRVGQSWTGELFF.

The chain has TRBV10-3 and TRBJ1-4; 9 bases agree with TRBD1. The V gene's germline CDR1 is ENHRY and CDR2 SYGVKD. Germline trimming cut 6 bases from V and 8 bases from J; bases unmatched to any gene: 1. The CDR3 has 12 residues. The CDR3 region is CAIRTGGEKLFF. CDR3 sequence (DNA): TGTGCCATCAGGACAGGGGGGGAAAAACTGTTTTTT.

This clonotype appeared a single time. The chain has TRBV2 and TRBJ1-1; possible D gene TRBD1, 6 bases. V was clipped by 7 bases and J by 11 bases, with 23 bases between them. CDR3 length: 14 amino acids. Germline V CDR1 and CDR2: SNHLY, FYNNEI. The CDR3 spells CASTEGGAVFRAFF. CDR3 bases: TGTGCCAGCACCGAGGGGGGGGCCGTATTTCGGGCTTTCTTT.

J is TRBJ2-3 and V is TRBV2, with 8 bases lining up with TRBD1. This CDR3 region has 14 residues. The V segment lost 7 bases and the J segment 2 bases; nucleotides outside the gene matches: 5. CDR1 is SNHLY, CDR2 FYNNEI, per germline. The CDR3 region is CASKETGATDTQYF. DNA of the CDR3: TGTGCCAGCAAGGAGACAGGGGCCACAGATACGCAGTATTTT. The full variable domain, rest sourced from reference TRBV2 and TRBJ2-3, is EPEVTQTPSHQVTQMGQEVILRCVPISNHLYFYWYRQILGQKVEFLVSFYNNEISEKSEIFDDQFSVERPDGSNFTLKIRSTKLEDSAMYFCASKETGATDTQYFGPGTRLTVL.

The gene calls are TRBV9 and TRBJ2-2, with D perhaps matching TRBD1 (6 bases). This CDR3 region has 15 residues. Trimming left V 5 bases short and J 5 bases short, with 16 bases between. Germline CDR1 SGDLS, CDR2 YYNGEE. DNA of the CDR3: TGTGCCAGCAGGCCCCCAACAGGGCAAACCGGGGAGCTGTTTTTT. This gives the protein CASRPPTGQTGELFF.

The chain recombines TRBV5-8 with TRBJ1-3; 7 bases map to TRBD1. Trimming took 10 bases from V and 3 from J; bases not matched to a gene: 7. The V gene's germline CDR1 is SGHTS and CDR2 YDEGEE. The CDR3 length is 13 residues. The CDR3 loop is CAVGTAGGNTIYF. Here the CDR3 DNA reads TGTGCCGTTGGGACAGCGGGTGGAAACACCATATATTTT.

This clonotype occurred a few times. The CDR3 DNA reads TGTGCCAGCAGGGTTTCTCGGCGGGAGAATTCACCCCTCCACTTT. It translates to CASRVSRRENSPLHF. The rearrangement joins TRBV28 to TRBJ1-6; no definite D call. Germline V CDR1 and CDR2: MDHEN, SYDVKM. The CDR3 is 15 amino acids. V was cut by 6 bases and J by 7 bases, with 16 bases left in between.

This clonotype has a count of ten or more. The chain combines TRBV5-8 with TRBJ1-2; D gene uncertain. CDR3 length: 11 amino acids. CDR1 is SGHTS and CDR2 is YDEGEE in the germline V gene. V dropped 5 bases and J dropped 8 bases, with 10 bases sitting between them. CDR3 DNA sequence: TGTGCCAGCAGTAGGATGGGGGGCTACACCTTC. Translation gives CASSRMGGYTF.

This clonotype has a count of ten or more. This chain links TRBV7-9 with TRBJ2-7; D is unclear. The CDR3 runs 13 residues. Looked up from germline, CDR1 is SEHNR and CDR2 is FQNEAQ (reference sequence). V dropped 0 bases and J dropped 1 base, with 4 bases sitting between them. The CDR3 spells CASSLAQSYEQYF. DNA for the CDR3: TGTGCCAGCAGCTTAGCACAGTCCTACGAGCAGTACTTC.

The chain uses TRBV2 and TRBJ1-6; 10 bases are shared with TRBD1. This CDR3 has 13 amino acids. Germline values: CDR1 SNHLY, CDR2 FYNNEI. The J segment lost 6 bases and the V segment lost 10 bases, leaving 3 bases of the junction unmatched. CDR3 sequence reads: CATWTGGNSPLHF. CDR3 in DNA: TGTGCCACCTGGACAGGGGGTAATTCACCCCTCCACTTT. The whole variable domain, remainder taken from reference TRBV2 and TRBJ1-6, is EPEVTQTPSHQVTQMGQEVILRCVPISNHLYFYWYRQILGQKVEFLVSFYNNEISEKSEIFDDQFSVERPDGSNFTLKIRSTKLEDSAMYFCATWTGGNSPLHFGNGTRLTVT.

This clonotype was observed a handful of times. The CDR3 is CASSYLGRGSYEQYF. For the CDR3, the DNA is TGTGCCAGCAGTTACTTAGGCAGGGGATCCTACGAGCAGTACTTC. The J gene is TRBJ2-7, the V gene TRBV6-6; TRBD1 is a possible D gene (6 bases). Germline V gives CDR1 MNHNY, CDR2 SVGAGI (reference sequence). V was clipped by 1 base and J by 1 base, with 11 bases between them. CDR3 length equals 15 residues.

This clonotype has ten or more counts. The rearrangement uses TRBV5-4 and TRBJ1-6, with D unclear. The CDR3 spans 14 residues. Germline V gene sequence: CDR1 SGHNT, CDR2 YYREEE (reference sequence). V lost 4 bases and J 7 bases, leaving 12 bases between the germline ends. CDR3 DNA sequence: TGTGCCAGCAGCCGAGAAACCCGCAATTCACCCCTCCACTTT. Translated: CASSRETRNSPLHF.

This clonotype appeared a few times. The chain joins TRBV9 to TRBJ1-2; 9 nucleotides align to TRBD1. This CDR3 contains 15 residues. Germline values: CDR1 SGDLS, CDR2 YYNGEE. Losses at the gene ends were 3 bases for V and 0 bases for J; bases not matched to a gene: 3. For the CDR3, the DNA is TGTGCCAGCAGCGAGTGGACAGGGGCTAACTATGGCTACACCTTC. Protein product: CASSEWTGANYGYTF.

This clonotype was seen a few times. J is TRBJ1-1 and V is TRBV29-1; 7 bases agree with TRBD1. Germline V gene data show CDR1 as SQVTM and CDR2 as ANQGSEA. The CDR3 totals 13 residues. The V gene end was trimmed by 4 bases and the J gene end by 0 bases; junction bases not matched to a gene: 2. The chain's CDR3 is CSVGDSMNTEAFF. CDR3 nucleotides: TGCAGCGTTGGGGACAGCATGAACACTGAAGCTTTCTTT. The variable domain in full, with the rest retrieved from reference TRBV29-1 and TRBJ1-1, is SAVISQKPSRDICQRGTSLTIQCQVDSQVTMMFWYRQQPGQSLTLIATANQGSEATYESGFVIDKFPISRPNLTFSTLTVSNMSPEDSSIYLCSVGDSMNTEAFFGQGTRLTVV.

The chain links TRBV6-5 to TRBJ2-5; 8 bases are shared with TRBD1. The CDR3 totals 16 residues. Trimming took 5 bases from V and 3 from J; bases not matched to a gene: 11. CDR1 and CDR2 (germline): MNHEY, SVGAGI. CDR3 nucleotides: TGTGCCAGCAGTGAGGACGCAGGGGGCGGGAAAGAGACCCAGTACTTC. This encodes CASSEDAGGGKETQYF.

This clonotype turned up a few times. V is TRBV18 and J is TRBJ2-7, with TRBD2 as a possible D gene (5 bases). CDR3 length: 13 amino acids. Trimming shortened V by 0 bases and J by 5 bases, and 8 bases separated the two germline ends. Germline CDR1 is KGHSH and CDR2 is LQKENI. This CDR3 is CASSPPLTNEQYF. DNA for the CDR3: TGTGCCAGCTCACCACCGTTGACTAACGAGCAGTACTTC.

This clonotype was seen ten or more times. Germline and junction disagree at one end, which may indicate a read error. J is TRBJ1-6 and V is TRBV2; perhaps TRBD1 as D (6 bases). The CDR3 is 15 residues long. Looked up from germline, CDR1 is SNHLY and CDR2 is FYNNEI. The CDR3 loop reads CASSDGHRVNPPLHF. CDR3 coding DNA: TGTGCCAGCAGTGACGGCCACAGGGTTAATCCACCCCTCCACTTT.

Ten or more counts support this clonotype. This chain connects TRBV7-9 to TRBJ1-4; 9 nucleotides agree with TRBD1. Germline-derived CDR1 and CDR2 are SEHNR and FQNEAQ (reference sequence). The CDR3 consists of 14 residues. V dropped 4 bases and J dropped 7; count of bases not matched to a gene: 4. CDR3: CASSYGQGREKLFF. The CDR3 DNA is TGTGCCAGCAGCTACGGACAGGGGCGTGAAAAACTGTTTTTT.

This clonotype was seen a few times. J is TRBJ2-7 and V is TRBV6-5; 7 nucleotides align to TRBD1. The V and J ends lost 4 bases and 0 bases, in that order; junction bases with no gene match: 3. The CDR3 contains 14 residues. Germline CDR1 is MNHEY and CDR2 is SVGAGI. Here the CDR3 DNA reads TGTGCCAGCAGTTTTCGGACAGGCTCCTACGAGCAGTACTTC. Encoded protein: CASSFRTGSYEQYF.

A note on this clonotype: A much larger clonotype is one base distant, so this may be a read error. The rearrangement uses TRBV9 and TRBJ1-4; TRBD1 matches at 10 bases. CDR1 SGDLS and CDR2 YYNGEE come from the germline V gene. The V segment lost 7 bases and the J segment 8 bases; nucleotides outside the gene matches: 17. The CDR3 contains 17 residues. The CDR3 DNA follows: TGTGCCAGCGGCGCGGCCACCGGGACAGGGGATGGGGAAAAACTGTTTTTT. Translated, it gives CASGAATGTGDGEKLFF.

The CDR3 loop reads CATSSLGQEGPLHF. DNA for the CDR3: TGTGCCACCAGCAGCCTAGGACAGGAGGGCCCCCTCCACTTT. The rearrangement joins TRBV15 to TRBJ1-6; 7 positions match TRBD1. Looked up from germline, CDR1 is LNHNV and CDR2 is YYDKDF (reference sequence). CDR3 length: 14 amino acids. V shed 3 bases, J shed 13 bases, and the junction held 9 bases outside the gene matches.

The rearrangement uses TRBV6-5 and TRBJ1-1; D possibly corresponds to TRBD1 (5 bases). CDR1 and CDR2 (germline): MNHEY, SVGAGI. Trimming removed 2 bases at V and 7 bases at J, with 11 bases between. The CDR3 loop spans 13 amino acids. CDR3 coding DNA: TGTGCCAGCAGTTACGGGGCACAGCTTGAAGCTTTCTTT. Its translation: CASSYGAQLEAFF.

This clonotype was seen more than once but under ten times. The chain employs TRBV6-1 and TRBJ2-2; TRBD1 aligns across 7 bases. The CDR3 runs 14 residues. J gave up 3 bases and V 6 bases, and 4 bases lay outside the gene matches. The germline CDR1 and CDR2 sequences are MNHNS and SASEGT. The CDR3 sequence is CASSQDRDTGELFF. The CDR3, as DNA: TGTGCCAGCAGCCAAGACAGGGACACCGGGGAGCTGTTTTTT.

The rearrangement joins TRBV20-1 to TRBJ2-6, with D possibly being TRBD2 (6 bases). Per germline, CDR1 DFQATT and CDR2 SNEGSKA (reference sequence). Trimming removed 3 bases at V and 4 bases at J, with 10 bases between. The CDR3 loop spans 14 amino acids. This CDR3 is CSARGTSGANVLTF. In DNA, the CDR3 is TGCAGTGCTAGGGGAACTAGCGGGGCCAACGTCCTGACTTTC.

As concerns this clonotype: At one end the junction does not follow the germline gene, possibly because of a read error. This chain joins TRBV25-1 and TRBJ1-2; the match to TRBD1 covers 10 bases. Germline assignment: CDR1 MGHDK and CDR2 SYGVNS. The CDR3 sequence is 15 residues long. The CDR3 loop reads CASSATGGLGYGHTF. CDR3 coding DNA: TGTGCCAGCAGTGCGACAGGGGGCTTGGGCTATGGCCACACCTTC.

J is TRBJ2-7 and V is TRBV24-1; weak D call: TRBD2 (6 bases). Deletions cut 4 bases from V and 0 bases from J, with 15 bases between. CDR3 length: 16 amino acids. CDR1 is KGHDR, CDR2 SFDVKD, per germline. Written as DNA, the CDR3 is TGTGCCACCAGTGACCCACTAGCAGACCCCTCCTACGAGCAGTACTTC. It encodes CATSDPLADPSYEQYF.

The chain employs TRBV7-8 and TRBJ1-5; 7 bases fit TRBD1. The V segment lost 5 bases and the J segment 6 bases; nucleotides outside the gene matches: 7. The CDR3 length is 14 residues. Germline assignment: CDR1 SGHVS and CDR2 FQNEAQ. CDR3 region: CASSQDRAFQPQHF. CDR3 nucleotide sequence: TGTGCCAGCAGCCAAGACAGGGCATTTCAGCCCCAGCATTTT.

This clonotype was seen a few times. This sequence joins TRBV11-2 and TRBJ1-1; no reliable D call. The CDR3 totals 11 residues. V was cut by 11 bases and J by 8 bases, with 15 bases left in between. In germline, CDR1 is SGHAT, CDR2 FQNNGV. Here the CDR3 DNA reads TGTGCCTGCTCCTGGGCCGGGGAAGCTTTCTTT. It codes for CACSWAGEAFF.